The entry below gives a single TCR beta chain sequence along with its context. The data belong to a study of cytomegalovirus exposure and HLA in healthy donors. The CDR3 contains 14 residues. Trimming removed 4 bases at V and 4 bases at J, with 11 bases between. Germline values: CDR1 SGHNT, CDR2 YYREEE (reference sequence). 60 Vbeta and 13 Jbeta primers were used in PCR. This table comes from immunoSEQ multiplex PCR, and its TCRdb copy is limited to in-frame clones, with some not included. The sample includes about 80,000 clones, over 60% of them seen just once. The sequencing input was PBMCs. This chain connects TRBV5-4 to TRBJ2-2; D not certain. The origin of this receptor is a male donor in good health and CMV-seropositive. The CDR3 DNA sequence: TGTGCCAGCAGCATCGTTGGCGGCACCGGGGAGCTGTTTTTT. It is translated as CASSIVGGTGELFF.